This entry lists 32 T cell receptor beta chains sequenced from one sample in a study of control samples from healthy donors and cancer patients (dated by TCRdb to 2020 to 2021). Libraries were built with the immunoSEQ multiplex PCR assay. TCRdb stores this immuneACCESS table with in-frame sequences only. Part of the clones is absent; in the studies checked, under half of the shortfall reflects unresolved V genes, and no reason is known for the rest. The sample table contains about 110,000 clones; only one count was recorded for approximately 90% of them. The ten most abundant clones make up roughly a sixth of the sample. The specimen was blood. The receptors were gathered from a woman between 45 and 65 years old in good health.

V gene TRBV21-1 combines with J gene TRBJ2-1; the table's D call, TRBD1, has no DNA check behind it. TRBV21-1 is marked as a pseudogene. The CDR3 sequence is 17 residues long. CDR3 amino acids: CASSKFPEDRGVNEQFF. For the CDR3, the DNA is TGTGCCAGCAGCAAATTTCCGGAAGACAGGGGAGTCAATGAGCAGTTCTTC.

The chain has TRBV19 and TRBJ1-2; 10 positions agree with TRBD1. V lost 9 bases and J lost 10; bases outside the gene matches: 8. Germline V gene sequence: CDR1 LNHDA, CDR2 SQIVND (reference sequence). The CDR3 consists of 12 residues. This CDR3 is CASIGTGVPYTF. CDR3 DNA: TGTGCCAGCATCGGGACAGGGGTCCCCTACACCTTC.

The chain joins TRBV6-5 to TRBJ2-7, with 8 positions matching TRBD1. CDR1 is MNHEY and CDR2 is SVGAGI in the germline V gene. This CDR3 has 15 residues. After removal of 1 base from V and 4 bases from J, the junction contained 6 bases not matched to a gene. This CDR3 is CASSYWAGGKYEQYF. The CDR3 DNA reads as TGTGCCAGCAGTTACTGGGCAGGGGGCAAGTACGAGCAGTACTTC.

J is TRBJ2-5 and V is TRBV27; D call uncertain. The CDR3 is made up of 13 amino acids. The germline gives CDR1 MNHEY, CDR2 SMNVEV (reference sequence). V lost 6 bases, J lost 5 bases, and 13 bases lay in between. The CDR3 reads CASSLKRRETQYF. Here the CDR3 DNA reads TGTGCCAGCAGCCTTAAACGAAGGGAGACCCAGTACTTC.

The chain employs TRBV2 and TRBJ2-1; D unclear. Trimming shortened V by 6 bases and J by 9 bases, and 9 bases separated the two germline ends. Germline V lookup: CDR1 SNHLY, CDR2 FYNNEI. The CDR3 covers 11 residues. The CDR3, as DNA: TGTGCCAGCAGGAAAGTAGTTGAGCAGTTCTTC. As protein: CASRKVVEQFF.

The chain has TRBV7-2 and TRBJ2-3, with unresolved D. Germline CDR1 SGHTA, CDR2 FQGNSA. V was cut by 6 bases and J by 3 bases, with 10 bases left in between. There are 13 residues in the CDR3. CDR3 bases: TGTGCCAGCAGTCTAGGAACAACAGATACGCAGTATTTT. Amino acid sequence: CASSLGTTDTQYF.

The V gene is TRBV30, the J gene TRBJ2-5, with TRBD2 identical over 8 bases. After removal of 5 bases from V and 5 bases from J, the junction contained 7 bases not matched to a gene. Germline V CDR1 and CDR2: GTSNPN, SVGIG (reference sequence). CDR3 length: 13 residues. The DNA of the CDR3 is TGTGCCTGGGGAAGGCGGGGGGAGGAGACCCAGTACTTC. Translating gives CAWGRRGEETQYF.

The rearrangement links TRBV5-6 to TRBJ2-7, with 9 positions matching TRBD2. The CDR3 is 12 amino acids. J was trimmed by 6 bases and V by 4 bases; bases with no gene match: 2. The V gene's germline CDR1 is SGHDT and CDR2 YYEEEE. In DNA, the CDR3 is TGTGCCAGCAGCGGCGGGGGGGGCGAGCAGTACGTC. This translates into CASSGGGGEQYV.

The chain is built from TRBV29-1 and TRBJ2-4, with D tentatively TRBD2 (6 bases). V lost 4 bases and J 6 bases, leaving 13 bases between the germline ends. The germline gives CDR1 SQVTM, CDR2 ANQGSEA. The CDR3 totals 13 residues. DNA for the CDR3: TGCAGCGTTGTTGGGACTCCGGGAAACATTCAGTACTTC. This sequence encodes CSVVGTPGNIQYF.

This CDR3 reads CASSVGGGESDQPQHF. CDR3 coding DNA: TGTGCCAGCAGCGTAGGAGGGGGAGAAAGCGATCAGCCCCAGCATTTT. The V and J genes are TRBV9 and TRBJ1-5, with D perhaps matching TRBD1 (6 bases). The germline gives CDR1 SGDLS, CDR2 YYNGEE. CDR3 length: 16 amino acids. V was trimmed by 0 bases and J by 5 bases, leaving 15 bases between them. The full variable domain, completed using reference TRBV9 and TRBJ1-5, is DSGVTQTPKHLITATGQRVTLRCSPRSGDLSVYWYQQSLDQGLQFLIQYYNGEERAKGNILERFSAQQFPDLHSELNLSSLELGDSALYFCASSVGGGESDQPQHFGDGTRLSIL.

V gene TRBV11-3 combines with J gene TRBJ2-1; possibly TRBD2 for D (5 bases). The germline CDR1 and CDR2 sequences are SGHNT and YENEEA. The CDR3 has 12 residues. The V gene lost 8 bases and the J gene lost 4 bases, with 9 bases spanning the gap. CDR3 sequence (DNA): TGTGCCAGCGGCCGGGGTTACAATGAGCAGTTCTTC. Translated: CASGRGYNEQFF.

This rearrangement joins TRBV6-5 to TRBJ2-7, with 10 bases identical to TRBD1. V shed 6 bases, J shed 2 bases, and the junction held 4 bases outside the gene matches. The CDR3 runs to 14 residues. Germline loops: CDR1 MNHEY, CDR2 SVGAGI. CDR3 DNA sequence: TGTGCCAGCAGCCGGGACAGGGGAACCTACGAGCAGTACGTC. This encodes CASSRDRGTYEQYV.

This chain's CDR3 is CAWSSTGELFF. In nucleotides, the CDR3 is TGTGCCTGGAGTAGTACCGGGGAGCTGTTTTTT. The chain recombines TRBV30 with TRBJ2-2; D gene ambiguous. V was clipped by 2 bases and J by 5 bases, with 3 bases between them. The germline CDR1 and CDR2 sequences are GTSNPN and SVGIG (reference sequence). The CDR3 runs to 11 residues. Full variable domain (missing parts from reference TRBV30 and TRBJ2-2): SQTIHQWPATLVQPVGSPLSLECTVEGTSNPNLYWYRQAAGRGLQLLFYSVGIGQISSEVPQNLSASRPQDRQFILSSKKLLLSDSGFYLCAWSSTGELFFGEGSRLTVL.

The chain couples TRBV29-1 to TRBJ2-6, with 10 bases that match TRBD2. CDR3 length equals 15 residues. The germline V gene has CDR1 SQVTM and CDR2 ANQGSEA. V lost 4 bases to trimming and J lost 4 bases; unmatched junction nucleotides: 4. This CDR3 reads CSVGAGGDGANVLTF. The CDR3 DNA reads as TGCAGCGTTGGAGCGGGAGGGGACGGGGCCAACGTCCTGACTTTC.

This chain uses TRBV7-7 with TRBJ2-5, with no clear D. Trimming shortened V by 0 bases and J by 0 bases, and 5 bases separated the two germline ends. This CDR3 region has 14 residues. The germline V gene encodes CDR1 SSHAT and CDR2 FNYEAQ (reference sequence). The CDR3 reads CASSLAGNQETQYF. CDR3 DNA sequence: TGTGCCAGCAGCTTAGCGGGGAACCAAGAGACCCAGTACTTC.

The CDR3 coding sequence is TGTGCCTGGAGCATAGGAGGGGGCGGCGAAAAACTGTTTTTT. Translation gives CAWSIGGGGEKLFF. V usage is TRBV30 and J usage is TRBJ1-4, with TRBD1 matching over 7 bases. The CDR3 sequence is 14 residues long. V gave up 3 bases and J gave up 8 bases; unmatched junction bases: 9. CDR1 is GTSNPN, CDR2 SVGIG, per germline (reference sequence).

This chain uses TRBV5-6 with TRBJ2-3; no firm D call. Germline-derived CDR1 and CDR2 are SGHDT and YYEEEE. This CDR3 is 15 amino acids long. V lost 0 bases to trimming and J lost 0 bases, with 8 bases between them. CDR3 loop: CASSLAVTSTDTQYF. For the CDR3, the DNA is TGTGCCAGCAGCTTGGCAGTGACTAGCACAGATACGCAGTATTTT. Using reference TRBV5-6 and TRBJ2-3 for the parts outside the CDR3, the full variable domain is DAGVTQSPTHLIKTRGQQVTLRCSPKSGHDTVSWYQQALGQGPQFIFQYYEEEERQRGNFPDRFSGHQFPNYSSELNVNALLLGDSALYLCASSLAVTSTDTQYFGPGTRLTVL.

As for this clone: The sample has other DNA sequences that encode this CDR3 too. The V gene is TRBV11-2, the J gene TRBJ1-1, with a tentative D call TRBD1 (5 bases). The V end lost 5 bases, the J end lost 8 bases, and 9 bases lay between the germline ends. The CDR3 spans 11 residues. Germline values: CDR1 SGHAT, CDR2 FQNNGV. The CDR3 DNA sequence: TGTGCCAGCAGCGGAGGGACCGAAGCTTTCTTT. It codes for CASSGGTEAFF.

V usage is TRBV7-6 and J usage is TRBJ2-1; 9 positions match TRBD2. V lost 5 bases and J lost 9; bases outside the gene matches: 11. CDR3 size: 15 residues. Germline V gene sequence: CDR1 SGHVS, CDR2 FNYEAQ. CDR3 protein: CASSLLSGGGGEQFF. The CDR3 region has the DNA TGTGCCAGCAGCCTACTTAGCGGGGGAGGAGGTGAGCAGTTCTTC.

V and J are TRBV4-3 and TRBJ1-6; a possible D gene is TRBD1 (6 bases). The V gene lost 0 bases and the J gene lost 14 bases, with 20 bases spanning the gap. The CDR3 totals 16 residues. The germline V gene has CDR1 LGHNA and CDR2 YSLEER. The CDR3: CASSQDREQGLDSLHF. The CDR3 nucleotides read TGCGCCAGCAGCCAAGATAGGGAACAGGGACTAGACTCCCTCCACTTT.

CDR3 in amino acids: CASRVNKKEQYF. As DNA, the CDR3 is TGTGCCAGCAGGGTCAATAAGAAGGAGCAGTACTTC. The V gene is TRBV6-6, the J gene TRBJ2-7; D gene unclear. CDR1 is MNHNY and CDR2 is SVGAGI in the germline V gene (reference sequence). Trimming left V 6 bases short and J 7 bases short, with 13 bases between. The CDR3 loop spans 12 amino acids.

This clone was found once. This rearrangement joins TRBV27 to TRBJ2-2, with 8 bases that match TRBD1. In germline, CDR1 is MNHEY, CDR2 SMNVEV (reference sequence). The CDR3 runs 15 residues. The J segment lost 1 base and the V segment lost 5 bases, leaving 3 bases of the junction unmatched. The CDR3 bases are TGTGCCAGCAGTCTGACAGGGGAGAACACCGGGGAGCTGTTTTTT. Translated, it gives CASSLTGENTGELFF.

Only a few counts were recorded for this clone. The J gene is TRBJ1-4, the V gene TRBV7-9, with 7 bases matching TRBD1. The junction had 9 bases not matched to a gene; V was cut back by 6 bases and J by 8 bases. In germline, CDR1 is SEHNR, CDR2 FQNEAQ (reference sequence). The CDR3 covers 14 residues. The CDR3 loop reads CASSLKGAGEKLFF. CDR3 coding DNA: TGTGCCAGCAGTCTCAAGGGGGCGGGGGAAAAACTGTTTTTT.

The chain recombines TRBV6-5 with TRBJ1-1; D gene uncertain. Germline V lookup: CDR1 MNHEY, CDR2 SVGAGI. The CDR3 is 13 residues long. Trimming left V 6 bases short and J 11 bases short, with 19 bases between. CDR3 residues: CASRTGFYTGAFF. The CDR3 DNA reads TGTGCCAGCAGGACGGGGTTTTATACGGGGGCTTTCTTT.

This chain joins TRBV11-2 and TRBJ1-3; D perhaps matches TRBD1 (5 bases). Between the trimmed V and J ends, which lost 5 bases and 4 bases, there was a span of 18 bases. Germline lookup yields CDR1 SGHAT and CDR2 FQNNGV. CDR3 length: 16 residues. The CDR3 DNA follows: TGTGCCAGCAGCCGCCACGGGGGACTATGGGGAAACACCATATATTTT. Protein sequence: CASSRHGGLWGNTIYF.

V usage is TRBV30 and J usage is TRBJ1-6, with unresolved D. CDR3 length equals 15 residues. Deletions cut 2 bases from V and 0 bases from J, with 8 bases between. Germline V gene lookup returns CDR1 GTSNPN and CDR2 SVGIG (reference sequence). CDR3 nucleotide sequence: TGTGCCTGGAGTCATCGGATCTCCTATAATTCACCCCTCCACTTT. This encodes CAWSHRISYNSPLHF. The full variable domain, with the rest looked up from reference TRBV30 and TRBJ1-6, is SQTIHQWPATLVQPVGSPLSLECTVEGTSNPNLYWYRQAAGRGLQLLFYSVGIGQISSEVPQNLSASRPQDRQFILSSKKLLLSDSGFYLCAWSHRISYNSPLHFGNGTRLTVT.

J is TRBJ1-4 and V is TRBV3-1 (or the pseudogene TRBV3-2); D gene uncertain. V was trimmed by 5 bases and J by 0 bases, leaving 10 bases between them. Germline CDR1 LGHDT, CDR2 YNNKEL (reference sequence). The CDR3 is 15 amino acids. The CDR3 sequence is CASSVVATTNEKLFF. The DNA of the CDR3 is TGTGCCAGCAGCGTTGTGGCCACAACTAATGAAAAACTGTTTTTT.

This clone has only a few counts. V is TRBV30 and J is TRBJ1-5; possible D gene TRBD1, 6 bases. The V gene's germline CDR1 is GTSNPN and CDR2 SVGIG (reference sequence). The CDR3 is made up of 15 amino acids. Trimming stripped 3 bases from V and 7 bases from J, with 19 bases between. CDR3 loop: CAWRAAGELKQPQHF. The DNA for the CDR3 is TGTGCCTGGAGGGCGGCAGGGGAGCTTAAACAGCCCCAGCATTTT.

This clone occurred once. V usage is TRBV7-3 and J usage is TRBJ2-1, with D possibly called TRBD1 or TRBD2 (6 bases each). The CDR3 is made up of 16 amino acids. The V gene lost 2 bases and the J gene lost 4 bases, with 15 bases spanning the gap. Germline-derived CDR1 and CDR2 are SGHTA and FQGTGA. Here the CDR3 DNA reads TGTGCCAGCAGCTTAGTGGGGGGCAATCGGTACAATGAGCAGTTCTTC. Translation: CASSLVGGNRYNEQFF.

The genes are TRBV7-8 and TRBJ2-7, with 9 positions matching TRBD2. Germline trimming cut 5 bases from V and 6 bases from J; bases unmatched to any gene: 11. There are 15 residues in the CDR3. CDR1 and CDR2 from the germline V gene are SGHVS and FQNEAQ. CDR3 residues: CASSLIAGVEREQYV. In nucleotides, the CDR3 is TGTGCCAGCAGCCTTATAGCGGGAGTTGAACGCGAGCAGTACGTC.

This clone occurred once. V usage is TRBV2 and J usage is TRBJ2-7; D is undetermined. Trimming shortened V by 6 bases and J by 4 bases, and 10 bases separated the two germline ends. The germline V gene has CDR1 SNHLY and CDR2 FYNNEI. The CDR3 has 12 residues. CDR3 in DNA: TGTGCCAGCAGCCAGACGAAGTACGAGCAGTACGTC. This translates into CASSQTKYEQYV.

The chain employs TRBV5-6 and TRBJ2-3; TRBD2 agrees at 7 bases. The CDR3 sequence is 16 residues long. CDR1 SGHDT and CDR2 YYEEEE come from the germline V gene. With 1 base clipped from V and 5 bases from J, the junction kept 10 bases outside the gene matches. The CDR3 DNA is TGTGCCAGCAGCTTGAGGAGGCTAGCGGCCCAAGATACGCAGTATTTT. Protein: CASSLRRLAAQDTQYF.